One sample yielded the 12 T cell receptor beta chains listed below, sequenced in a study of cytomegalovirus exposure and HLA in healthy donors. Researchers ran the PCR with 60 Vbeta and 13 Jbeta primers. The method was immunoSEQ multiplex PCR; TCRdb's version includes in-frame clones alone and lacks a portion of them. The table has some 170,000 clones, around four fifths seen once; the top ten hold around 1.3%. The sequencing sample was made of PBMCs. These TCRs come from a woman aged 45-59 years in good health and CMV-seronegative.

CDR3 sequence reads: CASSLEQGVYEQYF. The CDR3 DNA reads as TGTGCCAGCAGTTTAGAGCAGGGGGTCTACGAGCAGTACTTC. The chain recombines TRBV28 with TRBJ2-7; 7 bases agree with TRBD1. V lost 2 bases, J lost 3 bases, and 4 bases stayed unmatched. Germline CDR1 MDHEN, CDR2 SYDVKM. The CDR3 covers 14 residues.

Only a few counts were recorded for this clone. The chain uses TRBV28 and TRBJ1-4; 7 nucleotides align to TRBD1. Trimming took 5 bases from V and 0 from J; bases not matched to a gene: 12. This CDR3 is 18 amino acids long. Germline assignment: CDR1 MDHEN and CDR2 SYDVKM. The CDR3 sequence is CASSPSSRQGTTNEKLFF. CDR3 in DNA: TGTGCCAGCAGTCCTTCTTCTCGACAGGGAACAACTAATGAAAAACTGTTTTTT.

On this clone itself: Other DNA sequences in the same sample also yield this CDR3. The chain combines TRBV7-9 with TRBJ1-2; possibly TRBD1 for D (5 bases). Trimming took off 1 base at V and 8 bases at J, with 20 bases between the two ends. Germline V gene lookup returns CDR1 SEHNR and CDR2 FQNEAQ (reference sequence). The CDR3 runs to 16 residues. Written as DNA, the CDR3 is TGTGCCAGCAGCTTAGAGGGCCTCACGGGGGTTGGGGGCTACACCTTC. This gives the protein CASSLEGLTGVGGYTF. Full variable domain (missing parts from reference TRBV7-9 and TRBJ1-2): DTGVSQNPRHKITKRGQNVTFRCDPISEHNRLYWYRQTLGQGPEFLTYFQNEAQLEKSRLLSDRFSAERPKGSFSTLEIQRTEQGDSAMYLCASSLEGLTGVGGYTFGSGTRLTVV.

The J gene is TRBJ2-7, the V gene TRBV6-5, with a tentative D call TRBD2 (5 bases). The CDR3 sequence is 15 residues long. The V and J ends lost 0 bases and 2 bases respectively, with 11 bases between them. Germline assignment: CDR1 MNHEY and CDR2 SVGAGI. The CDR3 bases are TGTGCCAGCAGTTACTCAAGCGGACCCCCCTACGAGCAGTACTTC. The encoded protein is CASSYSSGPPYEQYF.

The V gene is TRBV27, the J gene TRBJ2-7, with 9 bases aligning to TRBD2. V dropped 3 bases and J dropped 0; count of bases not matched to a gene: 9. Germline-derived CDR1 and CDR2 are MNHEY and SMNVEV (reference sequence). The length of the CDR3 is 17 residues. This chain's CDR3 is CASSLGVAGARSYEQYF. DNA for the CDR3: TGTGCCAGCAGTTTGGGGGTAGCGGGAGCCCGCTCCTACGAGCAGTACTTC.

There are a few counts of this clone. This sequence joins TRBV6-6 and TRBJ1-4; TRBD1 might be the D (5 bases). The V end was cut by 7 bases, the J end by 8 bases, with 17 bases between. The CDR3 runs 14 residues. Germline V gene sequence: CDR1 MNHNY, CDR2 SVGAGI (reference sequence). The CDR3 sequence: CASKGGDVGEKLFF. CDR3 bases: TGTGCCAGCAAGGGCGGGGACGTCGGCGAAAAACTGTTTTTT.

In this sample, this clone turned up once. The chain employs TRBV27 and TRBJ2-7; D remains unclear. Trimming removed 4 bases at V and 2 bases at J, with 9 bases between. There are 13 residues in the CDR3. Germline CDR1 and CDR2: MNHEY and SMNVEV (reference sequence). CDR3 nucleotides: TGTGCCAGCAGTTCCCTAGTGGCCTACGAGCAGTACTTC. Translation gives CASSSLVAYEQYF.

The chain uses TRBV10-3 and TRBJ2-7; 9 bases agree with TRBD1. The V and J ends lost 5 bases and 7 bases, in that order; junction bases with no gene match: 9. CDR3 length: 14 residues. Germline CDR1 reads ENHRY; CDR2 reads SYGVKD. The CDR3 reads CAISPGTGLGEQYF. The CDR3 region has the DNA TGTGCCATCAGTCCCGGGACAGGGTTGGGGGAGCAGTACTTC.

This chain connects TRBV5-4 to TRBJ2-7; perhaps TRBD1 as D (5 bases). V was pared by 1 base and J by 2 bases, with 10 bases between. The CDR3 sequence is 14 residues long. The germline CDR1 and CDR2 sequences are SGHNT and YYREEE (reference sequence). The CDR3 region is CASSLSGRAYEQYF. CDR3 DNA sequence: TGTGCCAGCAGCTTGTCTGGCAGGGCCTACGAGCAGTACTTC.

In DNA form, the CDR3 reads TGTGCCTGGAGTCCAGACTTACAAGAGACCCAGTACTTC. This gives the protein CAWSPDLQETQYF. This chain connects TRBV30 to TRBJ2-5; no clear D gene. This CDR3 region has 13 residues. Trimming shortened V by 2 bases and J by 2 bases, and 9 bases separated the two germline ends. Per germline, CDR1 GTSNPN and CDR2 SVGIG (reference sequence). The full variable domain, rest sourced from reference TRBV30 and TRBJ2-5, is SQTIHQWPATLVQPVGSPLSLECTVEGTSNPNLYWYRQAAGRGLQLLFYSVGIGQISSEVPQNLSASRPQDRQFILSSKKLLLSDSGFYLCAWSPDLQETQYFGPGTRLLVL.

The gene calls are TRBV5-4 and TRBJ1-2, with D unclear. Germline lookup yields CDR1 SGHNT and CDR2 YYREEE (reference sequence). V was shortened by 0 bases and J by 4 bases, with 10 bases between the two germline ends. The CDR3 spans 14 residues. The CDR3 DNA sequence: TGTGCCAGCAGCTTGGCCCGGGCGGGCTATGGCTACACCTTC. This sequence encodes CASSLARAGYGYTF.

This rearrangement joins TRBV5-4 to TRBJ1-2, with a possible D match to TRBD1 (5 bases). The germline V gene has CDR1 SGHNT and CDR2 YYREEE (reference sequence). V was cut by 4 bases and J by 6 bases, with 19 bases left in between. The CDR3 runs to 15 residues. The CDR3 is CASSPWDSLLNGYTF. The CDR3 DNA reads as TGTGCCAGCAGCCCTTGGGACTCTCTCTTGAATGGCTACACCTTC.